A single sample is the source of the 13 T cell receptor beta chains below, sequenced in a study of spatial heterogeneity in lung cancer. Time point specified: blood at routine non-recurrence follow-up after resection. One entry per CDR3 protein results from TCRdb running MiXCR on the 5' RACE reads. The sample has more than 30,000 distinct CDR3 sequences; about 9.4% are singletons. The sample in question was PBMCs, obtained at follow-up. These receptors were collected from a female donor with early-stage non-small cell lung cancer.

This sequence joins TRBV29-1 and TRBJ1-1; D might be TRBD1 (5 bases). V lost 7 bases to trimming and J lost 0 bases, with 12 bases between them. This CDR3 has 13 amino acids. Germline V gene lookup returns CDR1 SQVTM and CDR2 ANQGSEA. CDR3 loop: CSAGDSLNTEAFF. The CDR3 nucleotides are TGCAGCGCTGGAGACAGCCTGAACACTGAAGCTTTCTTT.

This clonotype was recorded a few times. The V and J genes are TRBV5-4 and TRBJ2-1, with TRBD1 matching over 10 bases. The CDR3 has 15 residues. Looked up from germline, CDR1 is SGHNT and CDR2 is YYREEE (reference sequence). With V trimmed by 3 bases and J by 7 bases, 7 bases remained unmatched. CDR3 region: CASSSPRGQGNEQFF. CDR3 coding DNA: TGTGCCAGCAGCTCCCCCCGGGGACAGGGGAATGAGCAGTTCTTC.

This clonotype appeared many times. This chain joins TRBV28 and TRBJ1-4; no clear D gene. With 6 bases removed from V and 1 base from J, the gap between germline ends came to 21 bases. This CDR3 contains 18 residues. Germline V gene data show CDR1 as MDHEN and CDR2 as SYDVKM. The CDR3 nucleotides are TGTGCCAGCAGCCGAGAATGGGCCCCCTGGGGAACTAATGAAAAACTGTTTTTT. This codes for CASSREWAPWGTNEKLFF.

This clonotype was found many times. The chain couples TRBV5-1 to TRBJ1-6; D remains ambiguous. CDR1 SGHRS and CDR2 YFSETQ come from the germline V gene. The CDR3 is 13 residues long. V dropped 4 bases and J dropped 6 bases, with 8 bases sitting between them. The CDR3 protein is CASSTEANSPLHF. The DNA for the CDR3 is TGCGCCAGCAGCACGGAGGCTAATTCACCCCTCCACTTT.

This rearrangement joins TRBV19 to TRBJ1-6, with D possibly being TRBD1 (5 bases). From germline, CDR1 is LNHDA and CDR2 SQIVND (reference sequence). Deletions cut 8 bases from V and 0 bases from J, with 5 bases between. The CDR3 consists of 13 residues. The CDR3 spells CASQGSYNSPLHF. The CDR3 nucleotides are TGTGCCAGTCAGGGCTCCTATAATTCACCCCTCCACTTT. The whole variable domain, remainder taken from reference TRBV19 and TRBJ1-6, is DGGITQSPKYLFRKEGQNVTLSCEQNLNHDAMYWYRQDPGQGLRLIYYSQIVNDFQKGDIAEGYSVSREKKESFPLTVTSAQKNPTAFYLCASQGSYNSPLHFGNGTRLTVT.

CDR3 sequence (DNA): TGTGCCAGTCAACAGGTAGCGGGGGAATACAATGAGCAGTTCTTC. It yields the protein CASQQVAGEYNEQFF. The gene calls are TRBV19 and TRBJ2-1, with 9 bases identical to TRBD2. After removal of 8 bases from V and 4 bases from J, the junction contained 9 bases not matched to a gene. Looked up from germline, CDR1 is LNHDA and CDR2 is SQIVND (reference sequence). CDR3 length equals 15 residues. Complete variable domain (other parts from reference TRBV19 and TRBJ2-1): DGGITQSPKYLFRKEGQNVTLSCEQNLNHDAMYWYRQDPGQGLRLIYYSQIVNDFQKGDIAEGYSVSREKKESFPLTVTSAQKNPTAFYLCASQQVAGEYNEQFFGPGTRLTVL.

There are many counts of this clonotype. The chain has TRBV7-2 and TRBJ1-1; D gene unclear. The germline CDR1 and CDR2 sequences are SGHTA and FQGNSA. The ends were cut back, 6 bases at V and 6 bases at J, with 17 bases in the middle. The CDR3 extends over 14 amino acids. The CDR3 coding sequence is TGTGCCAGCAGTAAGATGTTAAGCAGTCCTGAAGCTTTCTTT. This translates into CASSKMLSSPEAFF.

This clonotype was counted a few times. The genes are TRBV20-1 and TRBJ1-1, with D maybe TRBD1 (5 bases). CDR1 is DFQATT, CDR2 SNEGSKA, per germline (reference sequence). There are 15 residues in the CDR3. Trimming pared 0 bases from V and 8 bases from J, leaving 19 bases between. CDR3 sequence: CSARDLPGRGSEAFF. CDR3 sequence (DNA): TGCAGTGCTAGAGATCTTCCAGGGAGGGGTTCGGAAGCTTTCTTT.

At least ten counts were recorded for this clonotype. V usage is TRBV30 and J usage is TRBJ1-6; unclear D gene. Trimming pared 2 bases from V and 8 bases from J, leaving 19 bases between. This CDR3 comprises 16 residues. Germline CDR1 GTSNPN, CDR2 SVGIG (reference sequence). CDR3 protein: CAWSPTGPIGHSPLHF. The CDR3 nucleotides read TGTGCCTGGAGTCCAACCGGGCCCATAGGACATTCACCCCTCCACTTT.

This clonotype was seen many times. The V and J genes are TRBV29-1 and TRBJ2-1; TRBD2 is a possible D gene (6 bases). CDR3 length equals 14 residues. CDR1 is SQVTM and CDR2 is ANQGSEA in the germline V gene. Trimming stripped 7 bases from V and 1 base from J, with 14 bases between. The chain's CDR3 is CSALEGMSYNEQFF. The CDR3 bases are TGCAGCGCCCTGGAGGGGATGTCCTACAATGAGCAGTTCTTC.

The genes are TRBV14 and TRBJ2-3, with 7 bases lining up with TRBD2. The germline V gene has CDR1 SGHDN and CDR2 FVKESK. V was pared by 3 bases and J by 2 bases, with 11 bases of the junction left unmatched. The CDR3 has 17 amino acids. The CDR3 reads CASSHTPASGYTDTQYF. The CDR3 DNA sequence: TGTGCCAGCAGCCATACCCCGGCTAGCGGCTACACAGATACGCAGTATTTT.

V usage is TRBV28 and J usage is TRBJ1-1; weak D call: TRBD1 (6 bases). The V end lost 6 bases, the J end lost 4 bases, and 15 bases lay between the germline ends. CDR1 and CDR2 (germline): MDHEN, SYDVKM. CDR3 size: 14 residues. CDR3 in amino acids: CASRAQGLVTEAFF. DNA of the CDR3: TGTGCCAGCAGGGCTCAGGGGTTGGTCACTGAAGCTTTCTTT.

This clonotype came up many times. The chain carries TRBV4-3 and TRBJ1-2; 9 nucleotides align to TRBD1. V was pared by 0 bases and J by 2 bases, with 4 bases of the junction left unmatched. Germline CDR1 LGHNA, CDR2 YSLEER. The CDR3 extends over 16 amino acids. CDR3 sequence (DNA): TGCGCCAGCAGCCAAGAGTTACAGGGGGCCAACTATGGCTACACCTTC. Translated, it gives CASSQELQGANYGYTF.